One T cell receptor beta chain is described in this entry. As yet, its antigen is unknown. Trimming at V came to 6 bases and at J to 2 bases, leaving 6 bases not matched to a gene. Germline CDR1 is MNHNY and CDR2 is SVGAGI (reference sequence). The CDR3 sequence is 15 residues long. The sample is drawn from a study of cytomegalovirus exposure and HLA in healthy donors. Study conclusions and caveats: What a later analysis reportedly showed was that an Asian-associated ancestry cluster had fewer N-insertions than the approximately 700-donor mean.

Amplification used 60 Vbeta primers and 13 Jbeta primers. Sequencing was performed with immunoSEQ multiplex PCR; in TCRdb, only in-frame clones are kept and a portion is missing. The sample includes under 200,000 clones, 81% of them seen just once. The chain recombines TRBV6-6 with TRBJ1-5, with 8 bases lining up with TRBD1. Sequenced sample: PBMCs. This clonotype was obtained from a man in his forties or fifties in good health and CMV-seropositive. The CDR3 coding sequence is TGTGCCAGCAGGCTTCCGGGACAGGGCAATCAGCCCCAGCATTTT. This gives the protein CASRLPGQGNQPQHF.